Sequencing of this T cell receptor beta chain was carried out in a study of CD4 T cells in relation to SARS-CoV-2 and coronaviruses. Across the whole study: Shared crossreactive spike epitopes were mapped to their HLA restriction.

As to this clone: Antigen: not known.

CD4+ T cells from unexposed donors were obtained before the COVID-19 pandemic (2011-2018). Isolation of CD4+ T cells took place after about eleven days in culture. Germline loops: CDR1 SGDLS, CDR2 YYNGEE. CDR3 length: 18 residues. J gave up 0 bases and V 2 bases, and 1 base lay outside the gene matches. Sequencing used immunoSEQ multiplex PCR; TCRdb keeps in-frame clones, though not all of them. The repertoire has 20,000 to 30,000 clones, less than 85% of them found once; the top ten carry 29%. Findings and caveats of the study: Around 60% of donors had memory CD4+ clonotypes crossrecognizing SARS-CoV-2 and common cold coronavirus spike. Pre-pandemic and post-infection samples never came from the same donor.

This clonotype was obtained from a human donor in good health. J is TRBJ2-6 and V is TRBV9, with 14 bases identical to TRBD2. The specimen was CD4+ T cells from PBMCs, cultured in vitro. The CDR3: CASSVGLAGGSGANVLTF. The CDR3 DNA sequence: TGTGCCAGCAGCGTCGGACTAGCGGGAGGCTCTGGGGCCAACGTCCTGACTTTC.